These 7 T cell receptor beta chains came from one sample sequenced in a study of T cell changes during pregnancy in multiple sclerosis (dated by TCRdb to about 2019). The library relied on the immunoSEQ multiplex PCR assay. TCRdb re-hosts the immuneACCESS table, in-frame sequences only. Its copies lack some clones; in the studies checked, an unresolved V gene accounts for under half of them, and the cause for the rest is not known. Across this sample there are roughly 90,000 clones, with approximately 92% seen only once. The biggest ten clones account for about 3.9% of the sample. The sequencing used peripheral blood, collected in the first trimester of pregnancy. The receptors stem from a female donor with multiple sclerosis, enrolled in a pregnancy study.

This chain uses TRBV18 with TRBJ1-1; a possible D gene is TRBD1 (5 bases). The CDR3 runs to 17 residues. Germline assignment: CDR1 KGHSH and CDR2 LQKENI. V dropped 3 bases and J dropped 1 base, with 18 bases sitting between them. The CDR3: CASSPNSFIGQNTEAFF. The CDR3 bases are TGTGCCAGCTCACCGAATAGCTTCATTGGACAGAACACTGAAGCTTTCTTT. Filled out from reference TRBV18 and TRBJ1-1, the complete variable domain reads NAGVMQNPRHLVRRRGQEARLRCSPMKGHSHVYWYRQLPEEGLKFMVYLQKENIIDESGMPKERFSAEFPKEGPSILRIQQVVRGDSAAYFCASSPNSFIGQNTEAFFGQGTRLTVV.

The rearrangement joins TRBV5-5 to TRBJ1-3; no definite D call. The CDR3 spans 15 residues. Germline CDR1 and CDR2: SGHKS and YYEKEE (reference sequence). V lost 0 bases and J 1 base, leaving 8 bases between the germline ends. In nucleotides, the CDR3 is TGTGCCAGCAGCTTGGTCCCGAGATCTGGAAACACCATATATTTT. Protein: CASSLVPRSGNTIYF.

CDR3 sequence reads: CASSFPNVLAGTSTSTDTQYF. In DNA, the CDR3 is TGTGCCAGCAGTTTCCCCAACGTGCTAGCGGGGACATCAACTAGCACAGATACGCAGTATTTT. The chain has TRBV27 and TRBJ2-3, with 9 bases identical to TRBD2. The CDR3 sequence is 21 residues long. V gave up 3 bases and J gave up 0 bases; unmatched junction bases: 19. The germline V gene has CDR1 MNHEY and CDR2 SMNVEV (reference sequence).

Comment on this clone: At one of its ends the junction is not consistent with the germline gene, which may arise from a read error. The V and J genes are TRBV7-9 and TRBJ1-2; tentative D call: TRBD1 (6 bases). This CDR3 has 14 residues. Germline V gene data show CDR1 as SEHNR and CDR2 as FQNEAQ (reference sequence). This CDR3 reads CASSPAETGFKSPF. The CDR3 nucleotides are TGTGCCAGCAGCCCCGCCGAGACAGGTTTCAAATCCCCATTC.

V usage is TRBV19 and J usage is TRBJ2-1; 13 nucleotides align to TRBD2. V dropped 5 bases and J dropped 4; count of bases not matched to a gene: 14. The CDR3 is 19 amino acids. From germline, CDR1 is LNHDA and CDR2 SQIVND (reference sequence). The CDR3 sequence is CASSRHELAGGLKYNEQFF. The CDR3 DNA follows: TGTGCCAGTAGTCGACATGAACTAGCGGGGGGGCTAAAATACAATGAGCAGTTCTTC. Full variable domain (remainder filled in from reference TRBV19 and TRBJ2-1): DGGITQSPKYLFRKEGQNVTLSCEQNLNHDAMYWYRQDPGQGLRLIYYSQIVNDFQKGDIAEGYSVSREKKESFPLTVTSAQKNPTAFYLCASSRHELAGGLKYNEQFFGPGTRLTVL.

CDR3 DNA: TGTGCCAGCACCCCAGGGATCCCTGGGGCCAACGTCCTGACTTTC. Its translation: CASTPGIPGANVLTF. The genes are TRBV6-1 and TRBJ2-6; TRBD1 might be the D (5 bases). This CDR3 has 15 residues. Between the trimmed V and J ends, which lost 7 bases and 2 bases, there was a span of 12 bases. Germline CDR1 reads MNHNS; CDR2 reads SASEGT.

The chain has TRBV9 and TRBJ1-2, with D hard to call. The CDR3 spans 16 residues. V lost 4 bases to trimming and J lost 8 bases, with 24 bases between them. CDR1 SGDLS and CDR2 YYNGEE come from the germline V gene. This chain's CDR3 is CASSPSTGNGEGGYTF. CDR3 sequence (DNA): TGTGCCAGCAGCCCTTCGACTGGAAACGGGGAAGGAGGCTACACCTTC.